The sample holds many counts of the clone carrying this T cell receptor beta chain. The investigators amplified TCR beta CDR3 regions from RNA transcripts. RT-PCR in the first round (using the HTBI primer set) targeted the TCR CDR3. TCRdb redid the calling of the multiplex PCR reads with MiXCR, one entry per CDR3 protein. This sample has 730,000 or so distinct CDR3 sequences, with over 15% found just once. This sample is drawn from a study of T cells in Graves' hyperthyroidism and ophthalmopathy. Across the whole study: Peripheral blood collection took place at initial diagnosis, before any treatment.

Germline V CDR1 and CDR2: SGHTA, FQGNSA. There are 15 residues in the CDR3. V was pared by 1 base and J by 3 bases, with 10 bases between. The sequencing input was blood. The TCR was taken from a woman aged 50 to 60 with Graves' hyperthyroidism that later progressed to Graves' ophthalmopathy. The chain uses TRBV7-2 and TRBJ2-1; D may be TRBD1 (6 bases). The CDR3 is CASSLGGGLYNEQFF. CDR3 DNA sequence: TGTGCCAGCAGCTTAGGTGGGGGCCTCTACAATGAGCAGTTCTTC.